These 5 T cell receptor beta chains originate from one sample sequenced in a study of OX40 agonist ivuxolimab in advanced cancers. Sequenced by immunoSEQ multiplex PCR; TCRdb stores in-frame clones only, minus some. The sample has roughly 73,000 clones, roughly 89% seen once. Sequenced material: CD4+ or CD8+ T cells sorted from blood, taken in a trial of the OX40 agonist ivuxolimab. All receptors come from an adult with an advanced solid tumor such as melanoma, head and neck, liver or kidney cancer.

Comments on this clone: Other DNA sequences in the sample encode the same CDR3. This chain uses TRBV5-1 with TRBJ2-5; D not resolved. V lost 2 bases and J 1 base, leaving 6 bases between the germline ends. CDR1 is SGHRS, CDR2 YFSETQ, per germline. The CDR3 runs 13 residues. CDR3 in amino acids: CASSLTVQETQYF. The CDR3 DNA is TGCGCCAGCAGCTTAACAGTCCAAGAGACCCAGTACTTC.

CDR3: CASSWLSGGPEDTQYF. The CDR3 nucleotides read TGTGCCAGCAGCTGGCTTAGCGGGGGGCCAGAAGATACGCAGTATTTT. V gene TRBV7-9 combines with J gene TRBJ2-3; 10 bases align to TRBD2. After removal of 4 bases from V and 5 bases from J, the junction contained 9 bases not matched to a gene. This CDR3 has 16 residues. Germline V lookup: CDR1 SEHNR, CDR2 FQNEAQ (reference sequence). The full variable domain, rest sourced from reference TRBV7-9 and TRBJ2-3, is DTGVSQNPRHKITKRGQNVTFRCDPISEHNRLYWYRQTLGQGPEFLTYFQNEAQLEKSRLLSDRFSAERPKGSFSTLEIQRTEQGDSAMYLCASSWLSGGPEDTQYFGPGTRLTVL.

The J gene is TRBJ1-2, the V gene TRBV28; possibly TRBD1 for D (6 bases). There are 14 residues in the CDR3. Per germline, CDR1 MDHEN and CDR2 SYDVKM. V lost 6 bases, J lost 4 bases, and 15 bases lay in between. As DNA, the CDR3 is TGTGCCAGCAGCTTAGCCCCGACAGGCTATGGCTACACCTTC. It is translated as CASSLAPTGYGYTF.

This clone was counted a single time. This rearrangement joins TRBV7-8 to TRBJ1-4; tentative D call: TRBD1 (5 bases). Germline CDR1 SGHVS, CDR2 FQNEAQ. This CDR3 comprises 16 residues. V was cut by 3 bases and J by 2 bases, with 13 bases left in between. In nucleotides, the CDR3 is TGTGCCAGCAGCTTGGGGGGGATCCGTACTAATGAAAAACTGTTTTTT. As protein: CASSLGGIRTNEKLFF.

The chain recombines TRBV5-1 with TRBJ1-4, with D possibly TRBD1 on 5 matching bases. The CDR3 contains 15 residues. The V gene lost 0 bases and the J gene lost 6 bases, with 12 bases spanning the gap. CDR1 SGHRS and CDR2 YFSETQ come from the germline V gene. In DNA form, the CDR3 reads TGCGCCAGCAGCTTGGGCGTTTGGGGCGATGAAAAACTGTTTTTT. Protein sequence: CASSLGVWGDEKLFF.